This T cell receptor (beta chain) was recovered during a study of shared clonotypes between healthy human individuals. The deep-level immunoSEQ assay was used. The protocol was immunoSEQ multiplex PCR, while the TCRdb copy is restricted to in-frame clones and leaves out a portion. The table shows some 2,500,000 clones, with 85% to 95% occurring only once. As to this clone: Its antigen is not identified.

Findings and caveats of the study: Estimated clonotype richness was generally higher in naive than memory subsets.

Germline-derived CDR1 and CDR2 are SGHTA and FQGNSA. CDR3 length: 14 amino acids. V lost 5 bases and J lost 8, with 18 bases in between. Sequencing was done on a sample of naive CD4+ T cells from PBMCs. Subset reported: CD45RA+ positively selected. This receptor was obtained from a man aged 18 to 30 in good health. Some clones in this sample may be carry-over from other donors' samples. The chain employs TRBV7-2 and TRBJ1-2; no definite D call. This CDR3 is CASSRVSEPGGYTF. CDR3 bases: TGTGCCAGCAGCCGCGTCTCGGAGCCGGGCGGCTACACCTTC.